The clone carrying this T cell receptor (beta chain) was picked up a small number of times. This entry belongs to a study of early T cells in non-severe SARS-CoV-2 infection. Looking at the study overall: Sequenced bulk RNA came from whole blood that was unsorted, and chains were unpaired.

Researchers attached unique molecular identifiers to individual cDNA molecules. TCRdb re-analysed the 5' RACE reads in MiXCR, keeping a single row per CDR3 protein. The top ten hold approximately 9.9% of the sample, which has fewer than 90,000 distinct CDR3 sequences, 11% to 15% seen once. Germline V gene lookup returns CDR1 ENHRY and CDR2 SYGVKD. The CDR3 is 12 amino acids. V lost 6 bases, J lost 8 bases, and 11 bases lay in between. This TCR came from an adult who was a healthcare worker with PCR-confirmed SARS-CoV-2 infection or an uninfected control (not recorded which). Input material: whole blood. The chain recombines TRBV10-3 with TRBJ2-1; D is undetermined. The CDR3 sequence is CAIRAGRDEQFF. CDR3 nucleotides: TGTGCCATCAGGGCCGGACGGGATGAGCAGTTCTTC.